The entry below gives a single T cell receptor (beta chain) sequence along with its context. Using immunoSEQ multiplex PCR, the repertoire was profiled, and TCRdb retains in-frame clones only, with some absent. The table lists tens of thousands of clones, approximately 54% of them singletons. The V and J ends lost 4 bases and 2 bases respectively, with 12 bases between them. This CDR3 has 15 amino acids. The germline gives CDR1 PRHDT, CDR2 FYEKMQ (reference sequence). This record belongs to a study of cytotoxic CD8 clonotypes in ibrutinib-treated CLL. The rearrangement joins TRBV13 to TRBJ1-3; the D is unclear. The source is a human donor with chronic lymphocytic leukemia. Sequenced material: PBMCs, taken before ibrutinib treatment. CDR3 nucleotides: TGTGCCAGCAGCTCCCCAGTGGGGACTGGAAACACCATATATTTT. This sequence encodes CASSSPVGTGNTIYF.